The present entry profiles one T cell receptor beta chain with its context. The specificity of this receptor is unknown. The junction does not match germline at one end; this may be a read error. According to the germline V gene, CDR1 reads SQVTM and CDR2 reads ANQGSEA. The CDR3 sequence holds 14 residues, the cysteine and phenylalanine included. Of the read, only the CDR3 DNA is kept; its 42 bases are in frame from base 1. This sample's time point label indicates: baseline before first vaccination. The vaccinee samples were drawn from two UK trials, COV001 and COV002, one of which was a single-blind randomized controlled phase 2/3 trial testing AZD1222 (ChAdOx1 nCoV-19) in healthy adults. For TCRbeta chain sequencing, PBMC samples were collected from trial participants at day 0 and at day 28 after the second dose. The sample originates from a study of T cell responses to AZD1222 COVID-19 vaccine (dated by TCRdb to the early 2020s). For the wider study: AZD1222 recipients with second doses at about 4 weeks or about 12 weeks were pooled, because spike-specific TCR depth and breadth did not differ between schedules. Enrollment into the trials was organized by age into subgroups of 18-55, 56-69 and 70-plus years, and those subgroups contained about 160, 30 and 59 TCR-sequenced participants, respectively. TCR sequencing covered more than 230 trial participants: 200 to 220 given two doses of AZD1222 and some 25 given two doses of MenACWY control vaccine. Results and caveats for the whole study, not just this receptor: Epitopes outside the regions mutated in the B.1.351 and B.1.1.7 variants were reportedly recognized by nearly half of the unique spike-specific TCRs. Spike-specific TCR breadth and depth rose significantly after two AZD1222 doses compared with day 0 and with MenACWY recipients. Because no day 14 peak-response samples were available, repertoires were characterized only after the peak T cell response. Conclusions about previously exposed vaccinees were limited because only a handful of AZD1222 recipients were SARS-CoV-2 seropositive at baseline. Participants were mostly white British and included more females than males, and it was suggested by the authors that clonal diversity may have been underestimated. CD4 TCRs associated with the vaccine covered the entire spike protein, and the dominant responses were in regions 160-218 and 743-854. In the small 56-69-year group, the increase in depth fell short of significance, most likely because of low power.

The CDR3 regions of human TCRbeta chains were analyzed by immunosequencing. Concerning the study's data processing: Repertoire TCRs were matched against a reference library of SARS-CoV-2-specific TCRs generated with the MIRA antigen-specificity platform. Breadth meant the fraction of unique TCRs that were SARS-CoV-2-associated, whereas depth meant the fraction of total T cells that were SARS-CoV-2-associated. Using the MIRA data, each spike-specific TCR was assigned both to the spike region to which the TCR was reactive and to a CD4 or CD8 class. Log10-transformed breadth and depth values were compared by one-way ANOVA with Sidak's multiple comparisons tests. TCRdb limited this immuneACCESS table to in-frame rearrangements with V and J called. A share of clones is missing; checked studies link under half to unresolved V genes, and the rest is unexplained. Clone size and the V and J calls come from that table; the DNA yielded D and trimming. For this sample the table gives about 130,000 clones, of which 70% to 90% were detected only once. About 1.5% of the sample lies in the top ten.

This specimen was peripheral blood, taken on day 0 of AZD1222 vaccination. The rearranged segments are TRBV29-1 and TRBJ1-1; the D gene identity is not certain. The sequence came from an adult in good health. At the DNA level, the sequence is TGCAGCGTCGAAGATGGGTACATGAACACTGAAGCTTTCTTT. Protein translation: CSVEDGYMNTEAFF.